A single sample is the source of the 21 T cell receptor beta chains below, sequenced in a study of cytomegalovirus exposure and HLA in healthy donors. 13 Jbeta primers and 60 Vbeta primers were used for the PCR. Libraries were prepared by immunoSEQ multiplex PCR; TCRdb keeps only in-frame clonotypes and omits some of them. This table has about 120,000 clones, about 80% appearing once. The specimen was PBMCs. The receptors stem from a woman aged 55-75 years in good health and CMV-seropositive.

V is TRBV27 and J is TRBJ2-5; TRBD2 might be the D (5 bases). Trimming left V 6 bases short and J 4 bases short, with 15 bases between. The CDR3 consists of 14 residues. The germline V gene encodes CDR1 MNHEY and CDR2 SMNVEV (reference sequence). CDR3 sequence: CASSLKFGLETQYF. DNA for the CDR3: TGTGCCAGCAGCCTTAAGTTCGGACTAGAGACCCAGTACTTC.

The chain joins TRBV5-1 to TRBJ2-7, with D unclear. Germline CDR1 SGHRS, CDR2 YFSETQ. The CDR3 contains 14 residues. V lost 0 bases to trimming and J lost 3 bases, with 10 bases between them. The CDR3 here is CASSLVGRYYEQYF. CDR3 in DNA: TGCGCCAGCAGCTTGGTCGGTCGCTACTACGAGCAGTACTTC. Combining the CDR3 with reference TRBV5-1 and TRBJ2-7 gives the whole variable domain KAGVTQTPRYLIKTRGQQVTLSCSPISGHRSVSWYQQTPGQGLQFLFEYFSETQRNKGNFPGRFSGRQFSNSRSEMNVSTLELGDSALYLCASSLVGRYYEQYFGPGTRLTVT.

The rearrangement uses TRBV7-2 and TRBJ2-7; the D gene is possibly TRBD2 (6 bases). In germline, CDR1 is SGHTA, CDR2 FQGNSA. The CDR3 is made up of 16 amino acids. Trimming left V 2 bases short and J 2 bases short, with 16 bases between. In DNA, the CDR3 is TGTGCCAGCAGCTTATCGTTTAGCGGCACCGCCTACGAGCAGTACTTC. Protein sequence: CASSLSFSGTAYEQYF.

The CDR3, as DNA: TGTGCCAGCAGGGGAGGGACCTCCTTCTATGGCTACACCTTC. Its translation is CASRGGTSFYGYTF. The rearrangement joins TRBV2 to TRBJ1-2; possibly TRBD1 for D (5 bases). There are 14 residues in the CDR3. Deletions cut 6 bases from V and 4 bases from J, with 15 bases between. CDR1 and CDR2 from the germline V gene are SNHLY and FYNNEI.

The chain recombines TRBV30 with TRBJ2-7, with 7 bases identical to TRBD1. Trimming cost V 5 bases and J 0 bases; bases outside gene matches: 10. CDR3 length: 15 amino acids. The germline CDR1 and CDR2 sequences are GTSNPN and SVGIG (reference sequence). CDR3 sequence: CAWDSGGASSYEQYF. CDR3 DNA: TGTGCCTGGGACTCAGGGGGAGCTTCCTCCTACGAGCAGTACTTC.

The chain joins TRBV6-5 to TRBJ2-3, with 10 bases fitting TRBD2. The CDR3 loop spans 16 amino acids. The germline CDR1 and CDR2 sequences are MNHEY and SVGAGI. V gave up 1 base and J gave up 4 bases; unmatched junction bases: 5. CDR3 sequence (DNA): TGTGCCAGCAGTTACTATGTAGCGGGAGGCGCAGATACGCAGTATTTT. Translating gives CASSYYVAGGADTQYF.

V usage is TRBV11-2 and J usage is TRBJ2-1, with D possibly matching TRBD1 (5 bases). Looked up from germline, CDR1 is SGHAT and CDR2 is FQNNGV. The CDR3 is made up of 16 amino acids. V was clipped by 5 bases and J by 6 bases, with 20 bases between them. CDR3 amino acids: CASSNSRGTWGNEQFF. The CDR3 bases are TGTGCCAGCAGCAACTCAAGGGGAACCTGGGGCAATGAGCAGTTCTTC.

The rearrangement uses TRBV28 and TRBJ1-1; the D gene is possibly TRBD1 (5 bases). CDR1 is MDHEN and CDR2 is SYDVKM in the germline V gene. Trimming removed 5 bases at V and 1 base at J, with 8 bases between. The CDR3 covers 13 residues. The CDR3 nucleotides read TGTGCCAGCAGTAGACAGCCGAACACTGAAGCTTTCTTT. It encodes CASSRQPNTEAFF.

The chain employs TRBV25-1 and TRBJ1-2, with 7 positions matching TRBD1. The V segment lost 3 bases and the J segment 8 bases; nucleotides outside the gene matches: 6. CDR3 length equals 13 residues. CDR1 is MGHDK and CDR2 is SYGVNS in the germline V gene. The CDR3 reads CASSDDRGLGYTF. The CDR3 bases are TGTGCCAGCAGTGACGATAGGGGGCTCGGCTACACCTTC.

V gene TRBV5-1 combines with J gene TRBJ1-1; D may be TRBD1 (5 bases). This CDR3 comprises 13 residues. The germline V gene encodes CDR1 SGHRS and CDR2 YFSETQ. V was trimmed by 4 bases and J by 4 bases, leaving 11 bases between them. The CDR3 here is CASSESGVTEAFF. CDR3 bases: TGCGCCAGCAGCGAGTCGGGGGTCACTGAAGCTTTCTTT.

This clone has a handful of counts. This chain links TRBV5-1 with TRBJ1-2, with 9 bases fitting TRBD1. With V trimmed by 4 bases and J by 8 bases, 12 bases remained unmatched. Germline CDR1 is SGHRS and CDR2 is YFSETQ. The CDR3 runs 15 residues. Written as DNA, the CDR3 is TGCGCCAGCAGCCAAAATTTCCGGGACAGGGAAGGCTACACCTTC. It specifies CASSQNFRDREGYTF.

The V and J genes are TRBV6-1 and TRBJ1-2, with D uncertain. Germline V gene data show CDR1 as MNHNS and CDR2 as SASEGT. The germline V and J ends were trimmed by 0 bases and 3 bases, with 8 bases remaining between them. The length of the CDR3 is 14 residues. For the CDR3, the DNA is TGTGCCAGCAGTGAAGCAGTCCCGGACTATGGCTACACCTTC. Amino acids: CASSEAVPDYGYTF.

The CDR3 loop is CASSLAGSFFNTGELFF. CDR3 coding DNA: TGTGCCAGCAGCTTAGCGGGCAGCTTTTTTAACACCGGGGAGCTGTTTTTT. The chain is built from TRBV7-9 and TRBJ2-2; D is ambiguous. CDR1 and CDR2 from the germline V gene are SEHNR and FQNEAQ (reference sequence). V lost 0 bases, J lost 2 bases, and 13 bases lay in between. The CDR3 runs to 17 residues.

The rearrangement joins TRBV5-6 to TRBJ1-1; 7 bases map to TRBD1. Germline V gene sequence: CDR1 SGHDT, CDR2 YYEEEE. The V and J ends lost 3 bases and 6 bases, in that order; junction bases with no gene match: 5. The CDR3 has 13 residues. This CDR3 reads CASSYRDSSEAFF. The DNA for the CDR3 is TGTGCCAGCAGCTACCGGGACAGCTCTGAAGCTTTCTTT.

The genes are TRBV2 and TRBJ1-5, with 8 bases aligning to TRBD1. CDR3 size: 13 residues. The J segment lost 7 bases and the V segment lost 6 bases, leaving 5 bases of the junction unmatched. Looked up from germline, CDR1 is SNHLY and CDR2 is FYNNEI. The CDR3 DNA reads TGTGCCAGCAGAGGACAGGGAGTACAGCCCCAGCATTTT. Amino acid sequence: CASRGQGVQPQHF.

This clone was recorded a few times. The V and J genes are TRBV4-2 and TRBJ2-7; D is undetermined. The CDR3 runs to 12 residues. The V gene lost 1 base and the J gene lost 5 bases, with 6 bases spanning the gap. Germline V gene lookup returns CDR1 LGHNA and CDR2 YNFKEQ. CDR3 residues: CASSQALDEQYF. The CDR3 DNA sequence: TGTGCCAGCAGCCAAGCTTTAGACGAGCAGTACTTC.

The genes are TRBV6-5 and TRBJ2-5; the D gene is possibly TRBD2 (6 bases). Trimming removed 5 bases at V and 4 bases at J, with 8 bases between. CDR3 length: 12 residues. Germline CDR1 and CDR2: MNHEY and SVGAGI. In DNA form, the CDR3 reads TGTGCCAGCAGTGGGGGGACAGAGACCCAGTACTTC. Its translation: CASSGGTETQYF.

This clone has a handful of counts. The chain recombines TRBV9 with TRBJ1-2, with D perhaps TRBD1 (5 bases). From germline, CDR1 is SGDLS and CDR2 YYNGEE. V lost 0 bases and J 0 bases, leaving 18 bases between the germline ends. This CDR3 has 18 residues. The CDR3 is CASSVAGRGGVANYGYTF. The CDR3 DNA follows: TGTGCCAGCAGCGTAGCTGGCCGTGGGGGGGTGGCTAACTATGGCTACACCTTC.

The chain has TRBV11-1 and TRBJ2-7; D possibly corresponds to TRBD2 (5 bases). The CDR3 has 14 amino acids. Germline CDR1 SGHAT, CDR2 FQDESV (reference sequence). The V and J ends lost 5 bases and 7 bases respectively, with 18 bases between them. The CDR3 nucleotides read TGTGCCAGCAGCGTATTGGACCCATCGGGGGAGCAGTACTTC. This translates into CASSVLDPSGEQYF.

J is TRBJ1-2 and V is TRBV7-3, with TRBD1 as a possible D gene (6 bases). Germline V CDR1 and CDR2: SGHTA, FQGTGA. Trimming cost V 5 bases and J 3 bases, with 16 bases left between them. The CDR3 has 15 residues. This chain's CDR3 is CASSPGQPMDYGYTF. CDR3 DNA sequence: TGTGCCAGCAGCCCCGGACAGCCCATGGACTATGGCTACACCTTC. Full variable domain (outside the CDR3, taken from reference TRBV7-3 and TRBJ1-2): GAGVSQTPSNKVTEKGKYVELRCDPISGHTALYWYRQSLGQGPEFLIYFQGTGAADDSGLPNDRFFAVRPEGSVSTLKIQRTERGDSAVYLCASSPGQPMDYGYTFGSGTRLTVV.

CDR3 nucleotide sequence: TGTGCCAGCAGTCCACTTTATTTACAGGGGAACGCCTACACCTTC. This sequence encodes CASSPLYLQGNAYTF. This chain links TRBV6-1 with TRBJ1-2; 7 positions agree with TRBD1. The CDR3 is made up of 15 amino acids. V dropped 5 bases and J dropped 10; count of bases not matched to a gene: 16. Looked up from germline, CDR1 is MNHNS and CDR2 is SASEGT.